The clone carrying this TCR beta chain was counted a few times. Its target is unknown. V was shortened by 5 bases and J by 2 bases, with 9 bases between the two germline ends. CDR1 SQVTM and CDR2 ANQGSEA come from the germline V gene. The CDR3 contains 13 residues. For donors with ophthalmopathy, the disease showed moderate-to-severe activity, reached CAS ≥3 and NOSPECS ≥4, and had lasted under 3 months. Lactation, pregnancy, uncontrolled infections and other autoimmune diseases were all grounds for excluding patients. These data originate in a study of Graves' ophthalmopathy and Graves' hyperthyroidism. Whole-study findings and limits: Most clonotypes expanded in thyroid above 0.001 frequency were present in blood too.

Amplified TCR beta CDR3 regions were obtained using RNA transcripts as template. An opening RT-PCR round employed HTBI primers and preceded a second-round multiplex PCR. TCRdb reprocessed the multiplex PCR reads with MiXCR, giving one entry per CDR3 protein. The table has a few hundred thousand distinct CDR3 sequences, about 22% seen once; the top ten hold 43%. Sequenced material: peripheral blood. The sequence was obtained from a woman between 45 and 65 years old with Graves' ophthalmopathy. The V and J genes are TRBV29-1 and TRBJ2-2; no firm D call. The CDR3 nucleotides are TGCAGCGTTAAAAAGGATAACACCGGGGAGCTGTTTTTT. Its protein is CSVKKDNTGELFF.